The 8 T cell receptor beta chains listed next were all sequenced from one sample in a study of cytomegalovirus exposure and HLA in healthy donors (dated by TCRdb to about 2017). Libraries were built with the immunoSEQ multiplex PCR assay. For the multiplex PCR, a mixture combining 60 forward primers for TCR Vbeta segments and 13 reverse primers for TCR Jbeta segments was used. This is the immuneACCESS table as TCRdb keeps it, with only in-frame sequences that have V and J called. A part of the clones is gone; compared with another copy, unresolved V genes explain less than half, and the rest is unexplained. The sample table shows under 140,000 clones, and 75% to 90% are seen once. The ten largest account for 1.5% to 2% of the sample. Sequencing used PBMCs. Receptors originate from a middle-aged man in good health and CMV-seronegative.

The chain carries TRBV28 and TRBJ2-2; weak D call: TRBD1 (6 bases). The ends were cut back, 3 bases at V and 5 bases at J, with 13 bases in the middle. Germline V gene lookup returns CDR1 MDHEN and CDR2 SYDVKM. This CDR3 is built from 15 residues. The CDR3 here is CASSLGQGWTGELFF. CDR3 DNA sequence: TGTGCCAGCAGTTTGGGGCAGGGGTGGACCGGGGAGCTGTTTTTT.

This chain links TRBV5-4 with TRBJ2-3; D gene unclear. The CDR3 is 18 residues long. The V end lost 0 bases, the J end lost 0 bases, and 17 bases lay between the germline ends. Per germline, CDR1 SGHNT and CDR2 YYREEE (reference sequence). The CDR3 sequence is CASSLGPVTAPSTDTQYF. CDR3 nucleotides: TGTGCCAGCAGCTTGGGGCCAGTTACCGCACCTAGCACAGATACGCAGTATTTT.

This sequence joins TRBV7-2 and TRBJ2-7; possibly TRBD2 for D (5 bases). Germline V gene lookup returns CDR1 SGHTA and CDR2 FQGNSA. Trimming stripped 2 bases from V and 5 bases from J, with 10 bases between. This CDR3 spans 13 amino acids. The chain's CDR3 is CASSLQRRNEQYF. CDR3 coding DNA: TGTGCCAGCAGCTTACAGAGGAGGAACGAGCAGTACTTC.

This chain joins TRBV5-1 and TRBJ1-1; no clear D. The length of the CDR3 is 12 residues. V was shortened by 5 bases and J by 1 base, with 6 bases between the two germline ends. CDR1 is SGHRS, CDR2 YFSETQ, per germline. CDR3 protein: CASRWQNTEAFF. The CDR3 DNA is TGCGCCAGCAGGTGGCAGAACACTGAAGCTTTCTTT.

The chain employs TRBV7-2 and TRBJ2-3; TRBD1 might be the D (5 bases). Trimming took 5 bases from V and 8 from J, leaving 20 bases between them. The CDR3 totals 15 residues. Looked up from germline, CDR1 is SGHTA and CDR2 is FQGNSA. The CDR3: CASSDTGVGASTQYF. CDR3 bases: TGTGCCAGCAGCGACACAGGAGTAGGTGCAAGTACGCAGTATTTT.

The CDR3 nucleotides read TGTGCCAGCAGTTACTCGCGCTCTGGAAACACCATATATTTT. Translation gives CASSYSRSGNTIYF. The rearrangement links TRBV6-5 to TRBJ1-3; the D is unclear. This CDR3 region has 14 residues. Germline CDR1 is MNHEY and CDR2 is SVGAGI. V shed 0 bases and J shed 0 bases, with 3 bases lying between them.

The rearrangement uses TRBV7-2 and TRBJ2-1; D ambiguous. CDR1 and CDR2 (germline): SGHTA, FQGNSA. Trimming took 1 base from V and 9 from J, leaving 7 bases between them. The CDR3 runs 12 residues. The CDR3 loop is CASSLVTVEQFF. CDR3 DNA sequence: TGTGCCAGCAGCTTAGTCACGGTTGAGCAGTTCTTC.

V usage is TRBV27 and J usage is TRBJ2-7, with 7 nucleotides matching TRBD1. Germline V lookup: CDR1 MNHEY, CDR2 SMNVEV (reference sequence). This CDR3 spans 14 amino acids. The V segment lost 5 bases and the J segment 3 bases; nucleotides outside the gene matches: 7. CDR3 nucleotide sequence: TGTGCCAGCAGTATCGACGGGACAGTCTACGAGCAGTACTTC. This encodes CASSIDGTVYEQYF.